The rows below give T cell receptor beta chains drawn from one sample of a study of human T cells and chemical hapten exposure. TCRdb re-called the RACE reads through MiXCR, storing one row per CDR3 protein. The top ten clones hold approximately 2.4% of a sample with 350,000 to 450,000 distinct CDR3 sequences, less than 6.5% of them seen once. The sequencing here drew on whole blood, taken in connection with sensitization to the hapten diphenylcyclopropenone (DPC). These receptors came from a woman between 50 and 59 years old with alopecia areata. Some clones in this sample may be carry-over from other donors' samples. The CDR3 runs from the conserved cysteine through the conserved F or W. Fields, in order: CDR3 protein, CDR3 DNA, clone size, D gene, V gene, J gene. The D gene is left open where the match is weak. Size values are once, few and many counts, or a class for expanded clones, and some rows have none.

CASGGPDTQETQYF	TGTGCCTCCGGTGGTCCTGATACCCAAGAGACCCAGTACTTC	many	.	TRBV10-3	TRBJ2-5
CASRSLGPTTQYF	TGTGCCAGCAGATCACTGGGACCGACCACCCAGTACTTC	many	.	TRBV28	TRBJ2-5
CAISVEPTSGANVLTF	TGTGCCATCAGCGTGGAACCGACCTCTGGGGCCAACGTCCTGACTTTC	many	.	TRBV10-3	TRBJ2-6
CASSPAGTLNEKLFF	TGTGCCAGCTCACCAGCCGGGACATTGAATGAAAAACTGTTTTTT	few	.	TRBV18	TRBJ1-4
CSVVTGYNQPQHF	TGCAGCGTGGTAACAGGGTACAATCAGCCCCAGCATTTT	many	.	TRBV29-1	TRBJ1-5
CSASVTNQPQHF	TGCAGTGCTAGTGTCACCAATCAGCCCCAGCATTTT	few	.	TRBV20-1	TRBJ1-5
CASSLWGKNTGELFF	TGTGCCAGCAGCTTATGGGGAAAGAACACCGGGGAGCTGTTTTTT	few	.	TRBV7-9	TRBJ2-2
CSAPLGGSYEQYF	TGCAGTGCTCCCCTCGGCGGATCCTACGAGCAGTACTTC	few	.	TRBV20-1	TRBJ2-7
CSASIQEQGLDSPLHF	TGCAGTGCTAGTATTCAGGAACAGGGATTGGATTCACCCCTCCACTTT	many	.	TRBV20-1	TRBJ1-6
CASSFPGTDQYF	TGTGCCAGCAGCTTTCCCGGGACGGATCAGTACTTC	few	.	TRBV7-2	TRBJ2-4
CAWSVRITTTEAFF	TGTGCCTGGAGTGTCCGGATTACGACTACTGAAGCTTTCTTT	many	.	TRBV30	TRBJ1-1
CASSEAGGGKTYEQYF	TGTGCCAGCAGTGAAGCCGGGGGAGGGAAGACCTACGAGCAGTACTTC	few	TRBD2	TRBV6-1	TRBJ2-7
CASSPRLAGRDEQFF	TGTGCCAGCAGTCCGCGACTAGCGGGGAGGGATGAGCAGTTCTTC	few	TRBD2	TRBV12-3/TRBV12-4	TRBJ2-1
CSARDTTGLGQETQYF	TGCAGTGCTAGAGATACGACGGGTTTAGGCCAAGAGACCCAGTACTTC	many	.	TRBV20-1	TRBJ2-5
CASSARGPGETQYF	TGTGCCAGCAGTGCCCGAGGTCCCGGAGAGACCCAGTACTTC	many	.	TRBV2	TRBJ2-5
CAVGQGDSNQPQHF	TGTGCCGTAGGGCAGGGGGATAGCAATCAGCCCCAGCATTTT	few	TRBD1	TRBV28	TRBJ1-5
CASSPGLAGAKNIQYF	TGTGCCAGCAGCCCAGGACTAGCGGGAGCCAAAAACATTCAGTACTTC	many	TRBD2	TRBV13	TRBJ2-4
CASRDNIGNTIYF	TGTGCCAGCAGAGATAACATCGGAAACACCATATATTTT	.	.	TRBV2	TRBJ1-3
CSTLARGDTQYF	TGCTCAACCCTAGCGCGAGGAGATACGCAGTATTTT	many	.	TRBV29-1	TRBJ2-3
CASSVINRGSQPQHF	TGTGCCAGCAGCGTAATTAACCGGGGAAGTCAGCCCCAGCATTTT	few	.	TRBV9	TRBJ1-5
CASSSFSEVRETQYF	TGTGCCAGCAGTTCCTTCTCGGAAGTCCGTGAGACCCAGTACTTC	many	.	TRBV27	TRBJ2-5
CASSLQEGQPQHF	TGTGCCAGCAGTCTACAGGAGGGGCAGCCCCAGCATTTT	.	.	TRBV6-1	TRBJ1-5
CASSPGGFNEKLFF	TGTGCCAGCAGTCCCGGAGGGTTTAATGAAAAACTGTTTTTT	few	.	TRBV28	TRBJ1-4
CASSVGEREKLFF	TGTGCCAGCAGCGTAGGGGAGCGTGAAAAACTGTTTTTT	many	.	TRBV9	TRBJ1-4
CASWNPPGDEQYF	TGTGCCAGCTGGAACCCTCCGGGGGACGAGCAGTACTTC	many	.	TRBV6-5	TRBJ2-7
CASSLTGIQPQHF	TGTGCCAGCAGTCTAACCGGGATCCAGCCCCAGCATTTT	.	.	TRBV27	TRBJ1-5
CSARDRQGYEQYF	TGCAGTGCTAGAGATCGCCAGGGCTACGAGCAGTACTTC	few	.	TRBV20-1	TRBJ2-7
CASSFPAATNEKLFF	TGTGCCAGCAGTTTCCCGGCTGCAACTAATGAAAAACTGTTTTTT	few	.	TRBV28	TRBJ1-4
CASSFDSGGASDTQYF	TGCGCCAGCAGCTTCGATAGCGGGGGGGCCTCAGATACGCAGTATTTT	few	TRBD2	TRBV5-1	TRBJ2-3
CASSYTTGSGQPQHF	TGTGCCAGCAGTTACACAACAGGGTCGGGGCAGCCCCAGCATTTT	few	.	TRBV6-6	TRBJ1-5
CSAIDLGYYGYTF	TGCAGTGCTATTGACTTGGGGTACTATGGCTACACCTTC	many	.	TRBV20-1	TRBJ1-2
CSVEDGTGRENQPQHF	TGCAGCGTTGAAGATGGGACAGGGCGGGAAAATCAGCCCCAGCATTTT	many	TRBD1	TRBV29-1	TRBJ1-5
CSARGATNEKLFF	TGCAGTGCTAGAGGTGCAACTAATGAAAAACTGTTTTTT	many	.	TRBV20-1	TRBJ1-4
CSARDPEEYGYTF	TGCAGTGCTAGAGATCCGGAGGAGTATGGCTACACCTTC	.	.	TRBV20-1	TRBJ1-2
CASTDSGNTIYF	TGCGCCAGCACCGACTCTGGAAACACCATATATTTT	.	.	TRBV5-1	TRBJ1-3
CASSLKPGEANYGYTF	TGCGCCAGCAGCCTCAAGCCGGGGGAGGCCAACTATGGCTACACCTTC	.	.	TRBV4-1	TRBJ1-2
CASSPDDDRRQKLFF	TGTGCCAGCAGCCCCGATGATGACAGGCGCCAAAAACTGTTTTTT	.	.	TRBV7-8	TRBJ1-4
CAISLDWTDSNEQFF	TGTGCCATCAGTCTCGACTGGACGGATTCCAATGAGCAGTTCTTC	.	.	TRBV10-3	TRBJ2-1
CASSPLSSGSGAEQFF	TGCGCCAGCAGCCCGCTTTCTAGCGGGAGTGGGGCTGAGCAGTTCTTC	.	TRBD2	TRBV5-1	TRBJ2-1
CASSVTSAETYEQYF	TGTGCCAGCAGCGTGACTAGCGCCGAAACCTACGAGCAGTACTTC	few	TRBD2	TRBV9	TRBJ2-7
CSVVRDREFFGNTIYF	TGCAGCGTTGTGAGGGACAGGGAGTTTTTTGGAAACACCATATATTTT	few	TRBD1	TRBV29-1	TRBJ1-3
CASSLHVTSTDTQYF	TGTGCCAGCAGCTTGCACGTAACTAGCACAGATACGCAGTATTTT	many	.	TRBV5-6	TRBJ2-3
CSARGVTLSNQPQHF	TGCAGTGCTAGAGGAGTCACTCTTAGCAATCAGCCCCAGCATTTT	few	.	TRBV20-1	TRBJ1-5
CASIRDFSYNEQFF	TGTGCCAGCATCCGGGACTTCTCCTACAATGAGCAGTTCTTC	few	.	TRBV6-2/TRBV6-3	TRBJ2-1
CASSWLGTGGNTEAFF	TGCGCCAGCAGCTGGCTAGGGACAGGGGGGAACACTGAAGCTTTCTTT	few	TRBD1	TRBV5-1	TRBJ1-1